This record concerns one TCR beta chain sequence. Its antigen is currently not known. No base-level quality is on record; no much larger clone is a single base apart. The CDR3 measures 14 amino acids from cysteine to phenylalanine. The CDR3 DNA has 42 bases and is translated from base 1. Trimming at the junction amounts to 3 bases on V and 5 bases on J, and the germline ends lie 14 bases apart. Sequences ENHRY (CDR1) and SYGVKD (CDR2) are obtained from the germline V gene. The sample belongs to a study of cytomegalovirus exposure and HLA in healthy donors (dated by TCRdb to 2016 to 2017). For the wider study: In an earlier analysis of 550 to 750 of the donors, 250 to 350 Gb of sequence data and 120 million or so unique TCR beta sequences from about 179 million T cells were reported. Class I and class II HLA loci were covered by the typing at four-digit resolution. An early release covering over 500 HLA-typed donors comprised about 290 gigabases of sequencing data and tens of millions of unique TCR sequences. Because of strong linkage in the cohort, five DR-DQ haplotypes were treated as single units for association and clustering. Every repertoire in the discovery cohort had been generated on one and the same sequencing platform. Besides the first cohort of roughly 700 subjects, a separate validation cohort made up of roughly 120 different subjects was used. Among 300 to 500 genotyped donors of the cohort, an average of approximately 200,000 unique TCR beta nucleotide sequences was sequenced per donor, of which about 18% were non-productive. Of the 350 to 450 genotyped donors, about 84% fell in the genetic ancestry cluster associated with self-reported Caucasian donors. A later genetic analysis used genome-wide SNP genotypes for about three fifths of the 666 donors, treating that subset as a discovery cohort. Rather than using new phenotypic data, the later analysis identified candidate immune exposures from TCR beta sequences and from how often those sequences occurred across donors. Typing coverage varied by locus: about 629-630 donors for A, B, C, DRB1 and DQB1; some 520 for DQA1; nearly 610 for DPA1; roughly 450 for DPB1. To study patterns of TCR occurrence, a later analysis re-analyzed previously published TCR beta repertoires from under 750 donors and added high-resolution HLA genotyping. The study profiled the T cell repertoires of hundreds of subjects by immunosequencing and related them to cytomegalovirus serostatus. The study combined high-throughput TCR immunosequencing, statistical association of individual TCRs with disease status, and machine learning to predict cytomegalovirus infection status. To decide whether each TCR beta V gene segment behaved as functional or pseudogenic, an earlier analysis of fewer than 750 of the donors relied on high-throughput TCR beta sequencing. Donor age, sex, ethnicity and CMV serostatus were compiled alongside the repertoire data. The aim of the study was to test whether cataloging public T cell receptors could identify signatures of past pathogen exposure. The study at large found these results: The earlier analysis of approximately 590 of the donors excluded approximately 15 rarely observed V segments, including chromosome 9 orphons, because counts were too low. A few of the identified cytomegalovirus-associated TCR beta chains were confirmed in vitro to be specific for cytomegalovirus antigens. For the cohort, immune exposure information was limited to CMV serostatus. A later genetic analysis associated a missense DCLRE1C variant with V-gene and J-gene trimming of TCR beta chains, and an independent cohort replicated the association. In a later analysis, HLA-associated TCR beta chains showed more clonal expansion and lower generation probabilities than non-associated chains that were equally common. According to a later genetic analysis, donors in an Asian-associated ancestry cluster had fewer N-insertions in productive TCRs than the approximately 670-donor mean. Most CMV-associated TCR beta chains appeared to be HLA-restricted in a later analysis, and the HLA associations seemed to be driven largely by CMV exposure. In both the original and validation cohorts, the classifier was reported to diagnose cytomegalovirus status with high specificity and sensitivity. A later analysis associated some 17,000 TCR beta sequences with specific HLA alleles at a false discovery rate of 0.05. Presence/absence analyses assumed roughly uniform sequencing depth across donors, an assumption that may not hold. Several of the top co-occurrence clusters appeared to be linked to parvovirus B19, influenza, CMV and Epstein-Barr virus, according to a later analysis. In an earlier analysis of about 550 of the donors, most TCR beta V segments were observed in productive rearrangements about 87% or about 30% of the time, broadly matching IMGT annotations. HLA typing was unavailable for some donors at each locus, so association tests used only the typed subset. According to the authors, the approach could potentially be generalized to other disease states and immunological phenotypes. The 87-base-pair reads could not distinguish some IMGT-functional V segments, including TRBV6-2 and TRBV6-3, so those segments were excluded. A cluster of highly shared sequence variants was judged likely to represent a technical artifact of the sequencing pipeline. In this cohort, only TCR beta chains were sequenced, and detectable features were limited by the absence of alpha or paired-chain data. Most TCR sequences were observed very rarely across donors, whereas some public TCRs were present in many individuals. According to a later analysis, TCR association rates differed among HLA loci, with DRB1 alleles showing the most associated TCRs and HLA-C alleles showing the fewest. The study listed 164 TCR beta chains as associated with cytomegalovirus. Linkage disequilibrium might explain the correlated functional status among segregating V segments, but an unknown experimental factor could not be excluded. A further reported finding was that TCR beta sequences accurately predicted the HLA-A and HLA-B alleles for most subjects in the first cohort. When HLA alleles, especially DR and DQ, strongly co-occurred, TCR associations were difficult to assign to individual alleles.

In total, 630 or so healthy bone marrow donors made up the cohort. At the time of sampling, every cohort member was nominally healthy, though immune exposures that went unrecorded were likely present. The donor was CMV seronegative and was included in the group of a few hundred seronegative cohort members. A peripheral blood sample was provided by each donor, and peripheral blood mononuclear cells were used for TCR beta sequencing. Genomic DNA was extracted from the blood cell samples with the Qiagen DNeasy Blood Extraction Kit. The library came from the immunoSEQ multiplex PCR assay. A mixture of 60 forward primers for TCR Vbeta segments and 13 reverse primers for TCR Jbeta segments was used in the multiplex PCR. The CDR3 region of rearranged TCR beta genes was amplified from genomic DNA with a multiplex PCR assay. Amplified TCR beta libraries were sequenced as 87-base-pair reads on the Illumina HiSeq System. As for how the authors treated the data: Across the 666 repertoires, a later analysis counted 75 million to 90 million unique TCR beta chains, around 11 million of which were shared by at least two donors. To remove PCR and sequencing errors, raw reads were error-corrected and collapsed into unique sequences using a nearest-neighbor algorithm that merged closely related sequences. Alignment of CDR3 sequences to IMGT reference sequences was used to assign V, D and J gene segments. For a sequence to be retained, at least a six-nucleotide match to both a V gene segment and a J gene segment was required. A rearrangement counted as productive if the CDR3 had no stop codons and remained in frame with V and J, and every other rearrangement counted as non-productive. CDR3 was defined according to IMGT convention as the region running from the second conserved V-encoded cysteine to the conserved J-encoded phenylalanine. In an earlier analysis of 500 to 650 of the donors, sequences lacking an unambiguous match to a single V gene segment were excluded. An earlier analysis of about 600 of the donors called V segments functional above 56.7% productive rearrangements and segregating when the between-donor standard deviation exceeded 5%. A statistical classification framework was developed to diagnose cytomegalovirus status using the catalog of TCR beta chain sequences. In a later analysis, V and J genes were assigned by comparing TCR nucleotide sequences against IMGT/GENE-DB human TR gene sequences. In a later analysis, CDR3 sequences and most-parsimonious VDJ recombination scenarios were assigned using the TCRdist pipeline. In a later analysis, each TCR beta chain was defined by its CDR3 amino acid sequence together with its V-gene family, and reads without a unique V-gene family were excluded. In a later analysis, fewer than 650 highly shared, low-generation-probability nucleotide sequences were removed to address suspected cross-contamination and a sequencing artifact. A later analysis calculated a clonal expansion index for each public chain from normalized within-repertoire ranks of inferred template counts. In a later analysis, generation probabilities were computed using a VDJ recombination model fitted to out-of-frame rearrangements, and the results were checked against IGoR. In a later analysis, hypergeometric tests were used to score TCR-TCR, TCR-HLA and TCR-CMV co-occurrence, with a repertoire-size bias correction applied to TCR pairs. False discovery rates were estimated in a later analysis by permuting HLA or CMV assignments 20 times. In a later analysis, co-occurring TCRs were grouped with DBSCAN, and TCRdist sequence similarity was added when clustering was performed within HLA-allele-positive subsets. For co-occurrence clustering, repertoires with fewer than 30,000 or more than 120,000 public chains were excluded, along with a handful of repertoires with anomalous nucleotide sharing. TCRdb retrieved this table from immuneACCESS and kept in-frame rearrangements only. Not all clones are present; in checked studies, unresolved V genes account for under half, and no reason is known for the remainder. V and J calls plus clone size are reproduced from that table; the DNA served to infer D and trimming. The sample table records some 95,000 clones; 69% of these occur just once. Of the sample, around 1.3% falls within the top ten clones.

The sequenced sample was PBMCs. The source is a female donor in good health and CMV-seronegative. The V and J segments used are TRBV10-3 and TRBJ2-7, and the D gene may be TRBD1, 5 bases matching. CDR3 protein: CAISDVQGSHEQYF. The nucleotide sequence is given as TGTGCCATCAGTGACGTTCAGGGTTCCCACGAGCAGTACTTC.